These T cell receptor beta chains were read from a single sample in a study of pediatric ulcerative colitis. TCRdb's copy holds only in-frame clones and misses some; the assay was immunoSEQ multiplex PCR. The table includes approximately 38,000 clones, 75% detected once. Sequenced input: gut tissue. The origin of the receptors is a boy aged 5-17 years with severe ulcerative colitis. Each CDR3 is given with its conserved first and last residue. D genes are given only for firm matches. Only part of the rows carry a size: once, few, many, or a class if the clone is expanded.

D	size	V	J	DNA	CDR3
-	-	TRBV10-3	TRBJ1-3	TGTGCCATCAGTGGGGGCTCTGGAAACACCATATATTTT	CAISGGSGNTIYF
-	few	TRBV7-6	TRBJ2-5	TGTGCCAGCAGTTCCGGGCCCCTTGGGGAGACCCAGTACTTC	CASSSGPLGETQYF
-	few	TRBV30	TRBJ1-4	TGTGCCTGGAGTGTCTCTACAACTAATGAAAAACTGTTTTTT	CAWSVSTTNEKLFF
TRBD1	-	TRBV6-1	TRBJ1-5	TGTGCCAGCTTTTCGACAGGGGTATATCAGCCCCAGCATTTT	CASFSTGVYQPQHF
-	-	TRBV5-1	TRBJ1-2	TGCGCCTCCCGGGAGCAGGAAAAAAATGGCTACACCTTC	CASREQEKNGYTF
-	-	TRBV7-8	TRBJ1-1	TGTGCCAGCAGCCCCGAAGGGGGGATGAACACTGAAGCTTTCTTT	CASSPEGGMNTEAFF
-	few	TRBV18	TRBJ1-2	TGTGCCAGCTCACCAGACGGGAACTATGGCTACACCTTC	CASSPDGNYGYTF
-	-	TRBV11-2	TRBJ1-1	TGTGCCAGCAGCTTAGTGAGGGGCATGAACACTGAAGCTTTCTTT	CASSLVRGMNTEAFF
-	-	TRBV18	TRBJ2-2	TGTGCCAGCTCAAGACAGGACACCGGGGAGCTGTTTTTT	CASSRQDTGELFF
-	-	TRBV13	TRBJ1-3	TGTGCCAGCAGCTTAAACGAGAGCCCTGGAAACACCATATATTTT	CASSLNESPGNTIYF
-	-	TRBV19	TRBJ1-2	TGTGCCAGTAGTATGGGGGATGGCTACACCTTC	CASSMGDGYTF
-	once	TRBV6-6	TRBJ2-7	TGTGCCAGCACCCAATTGTCCGGACCCTCCTACGAGCAGTACTTC	CASTQLSGPSYEQYF
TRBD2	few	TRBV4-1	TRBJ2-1	TGCGCCAGCAGCCAGCACCTAACAGCGGGGGGTGGGAATGAGCAGTTCTTC	CASSQHLTAGGGNEQFF
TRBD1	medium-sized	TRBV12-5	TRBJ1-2	TGTGCTAGTGGTTTGTCGTTGTTTGGAGGGGGCAATGGCTACACCTTC	CASGLSLFGGGNGYTF
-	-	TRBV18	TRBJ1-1	TGTGCCAGCTCACCACAGCGAGACAGTGAAGCTTTCTTT	CASSPQRDSEAFF
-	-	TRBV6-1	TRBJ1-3	TGTGCCAGCTGGAAGGGTTCGGCTGGAAACACCATATATTTT	CASWKGSAGNTIYF
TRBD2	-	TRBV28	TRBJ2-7	TGTGCCAGCACCCCGACCGGGGGGAACGAGCAGTACTTC	CASTPTGGNEQYF
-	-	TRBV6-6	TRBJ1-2	TGTGCCAGCAGTACCCCAACGGCAGGGAGCGGGAACTACACCTTC	CASSTPTAGSGNYTF
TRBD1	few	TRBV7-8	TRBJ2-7	TGTGCCAGCAGCTTACCGGGACAGGGGATCTACGAGCAGTACTTC	CASSLPGQGIYEQYF
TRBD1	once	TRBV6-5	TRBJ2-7	TGTGCCAGCAGCTTCCGGGACAGCCGGTACTACGAGCAGTACTTC	CASSFRDSRYYEQYF
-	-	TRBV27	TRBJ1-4	TGTGCCAGCAGCCTTCGCTCGGGGGAAAAACTGTTTTTT	CASSLRSGEKLFF
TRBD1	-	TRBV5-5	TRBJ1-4	TGTGCCAGCAGCTTCCGCACAGGGGATAATGAAAAACTGTTTTTT	CASSFRTGDNEKLFF
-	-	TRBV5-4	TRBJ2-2	TGTGCCAGCAGCTTGGTTGGGGTGGAGGCCGGGGAGCTGTTTTTT	CASSLVGVEAGELFF
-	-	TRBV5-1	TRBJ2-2	TGCGCCAGCAGCTTGACAGGCTCAGGCACCGGGGAGCTGTTTTTT	CASSLTGSGTGELFF
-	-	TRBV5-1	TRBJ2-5	TGCGCCAGCAGCTTAGGGCCTTCACCACCAAGGACGGCGGAAGAGACCCAGTACTTC	CASSLGPSPPRTAEETQYF
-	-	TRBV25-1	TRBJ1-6	TGTGCCAGCAGTGGACGGACAGACCGCTGGGGGAATTCACCCCTCCACTTT	CASSGRTDRWGNSPLHF